This note documents a single T cell receptor beta chain sequence. What it recognizes is unknown. Trimming cost V 1 base and J 1 base, with 11 bases left between them. Germline V gene sequence: CDR1 SGHRS, CDR2 YFSETQ. The CDR3 extends over 15 amino acids. The assay was immunoSEQ multiplex PCR, and TCRdb's table has in-frame clones only and misses some. The sample includes tens of thousands of clones, about 85% of them seen just once. These data come from a study of OX40 agonist ivuxolimab in advanced cancers. Turning to the study itself: Each dose-escalation patient presented with hepatocellular carcinoma, melanoma, renal cell or head and neck cancer. Findings and caveats of the study: Normalized T-cell clonal expansion was also low in some nonresponders.

The chain carries TRBV5-1 and TRBJ2-5; a possible D gene is TRBD2 (6 bases). This specimen consisted of CD4+ or CD8+ T cells sorted from blood, obtained in a trial of the OX40 agonist ivuxolimab. This receptor was taken from an adult with an advanced solid tumor such as melanoma, head and neck, liver or kidney cancer. CDR3 DNA: TGCGCCAGCAGCTTGCTTGGGGGGACCCAAGAGACCCAGTACTTC. Protein: CASSLLGGTQETQYF.